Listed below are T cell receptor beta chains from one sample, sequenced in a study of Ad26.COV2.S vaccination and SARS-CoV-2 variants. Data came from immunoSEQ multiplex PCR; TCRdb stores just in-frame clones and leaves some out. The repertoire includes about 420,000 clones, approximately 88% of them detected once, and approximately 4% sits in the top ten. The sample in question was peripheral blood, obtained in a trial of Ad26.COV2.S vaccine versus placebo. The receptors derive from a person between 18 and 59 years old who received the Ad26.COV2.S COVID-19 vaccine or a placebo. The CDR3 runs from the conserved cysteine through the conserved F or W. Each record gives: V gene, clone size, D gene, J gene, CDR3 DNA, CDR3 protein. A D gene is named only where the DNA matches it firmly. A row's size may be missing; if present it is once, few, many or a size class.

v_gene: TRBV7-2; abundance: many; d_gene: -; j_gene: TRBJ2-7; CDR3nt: TGTGCCAGCAGCTTAGTGTATAACGAGCAGTACTTC; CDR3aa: CASSLVYNEQYF
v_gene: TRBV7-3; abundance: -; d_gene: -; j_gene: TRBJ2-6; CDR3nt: TGTGCCAGCAGCTTACAGGCGGGTGGGGCCAACGTCCTGACTTTC; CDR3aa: CASSLQAGGANVLTF
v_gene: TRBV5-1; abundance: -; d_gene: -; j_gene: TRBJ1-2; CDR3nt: TGCGCCAGCACCCTGAGCCGGTGGCCTAACTATGGCTACACCTTC; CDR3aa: CASTLSRWPNYGYTF
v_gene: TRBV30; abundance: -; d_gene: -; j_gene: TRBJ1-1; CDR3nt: TGTGCCTGGAGTGCCTCCCTTGGGGGCACTGAAGCTTTCTTT; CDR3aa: CAWSASLGGTEAFF
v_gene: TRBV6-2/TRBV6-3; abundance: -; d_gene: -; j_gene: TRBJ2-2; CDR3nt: TGTGCCAGCAGCCTAACTAGCACCGGGGAGCTGTTTTTT; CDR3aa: CASSLTSTGELFF
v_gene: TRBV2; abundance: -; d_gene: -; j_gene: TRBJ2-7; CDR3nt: TGTGCCAGCAGTGCCAGGGAGATCGACGAGCAGTACTTC; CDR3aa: CASSAREIDEQYF
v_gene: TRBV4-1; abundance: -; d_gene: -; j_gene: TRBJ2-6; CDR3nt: TGCGCCAGCAGCTCAAGACCCCAGGACAGAAACTCTGGGGCCAACGTCCTGACTTTC; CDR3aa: CASSSRPQDRNSGANVLTF
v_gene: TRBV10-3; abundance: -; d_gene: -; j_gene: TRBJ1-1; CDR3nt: TGTGCCATCAGTCTCTTCTACAGGGACGGAGCTTTCTTT; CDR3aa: CAISLFYRDGAFF
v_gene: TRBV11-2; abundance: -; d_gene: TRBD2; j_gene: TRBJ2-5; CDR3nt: TGTGCCAGCAGCCAGGGGCGGGGGGGTTTCCAAGAGACCCAGTACTTC; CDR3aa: CASSQGRGGFQETQYF
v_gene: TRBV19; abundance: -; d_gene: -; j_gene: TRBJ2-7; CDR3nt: TGTGCCAGTACCGGGGGATACGAGCAGTACTTC; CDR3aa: CASTGGYEQYF
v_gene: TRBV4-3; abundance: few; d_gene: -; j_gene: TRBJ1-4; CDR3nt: TGCGCCAGCAGCCTACGTACCAGGGTGGGGGAAAAACTGTTTTTT; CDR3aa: CASSLRTRVGEKLFF
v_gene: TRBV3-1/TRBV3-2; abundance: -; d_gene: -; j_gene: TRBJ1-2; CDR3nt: TGTGCCAGCAGCCAAGATCGGACCTCTTACTTC; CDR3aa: CASSQDRTSYF
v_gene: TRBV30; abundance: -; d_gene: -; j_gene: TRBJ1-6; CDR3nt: TGTGCCTGGAGGGTGATCAGGGATTCACCCCTCCACTTT; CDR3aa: CAWRVIRDSPLHF
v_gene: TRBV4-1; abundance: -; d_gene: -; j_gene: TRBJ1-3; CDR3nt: TGCGCCAGCAGCCAAACCCGGGATCCTGGAAACACCATATATTTT; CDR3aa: CASSQTRDPGNTIYF
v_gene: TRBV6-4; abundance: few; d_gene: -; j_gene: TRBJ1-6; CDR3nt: TGTGCCAGCAGCCAAGGGGACAATTCACCCCTCCACTTT; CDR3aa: CASSQGDNSPLHF
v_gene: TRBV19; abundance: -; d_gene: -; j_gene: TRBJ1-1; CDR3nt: TGTGCCAGTACCACGAACACTGAAGCTTTCTTT; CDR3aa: CASTTNTEAFF
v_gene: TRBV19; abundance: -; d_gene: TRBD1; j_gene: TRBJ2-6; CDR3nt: TGTGCCAGTAGTGCAGCAGGACAGGGGGCTTCTGGGGCCAACGTCCTGACTTTC; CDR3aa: CASSAAGQGASGANVLTF
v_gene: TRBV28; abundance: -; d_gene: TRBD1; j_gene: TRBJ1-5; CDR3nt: TGTGCCAGCACCGGAGGGGGCGCAGGACAGCCCCAGCATTTT; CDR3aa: CASTGGGAGQPQHF
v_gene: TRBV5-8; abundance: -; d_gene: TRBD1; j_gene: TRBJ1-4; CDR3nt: TGTGCCAGCAGCTTGGGGACAGGGGGATTTGAAAAACTGTTTTTT; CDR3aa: CASSLGTGGFEKLFF
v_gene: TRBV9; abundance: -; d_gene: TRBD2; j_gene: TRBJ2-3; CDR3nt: TGTGCCAGCAGCGTAGAAGCGGGGGGCCATACAGATACGCAGTATTTT; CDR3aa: CASSVEAGGHTDTQYF
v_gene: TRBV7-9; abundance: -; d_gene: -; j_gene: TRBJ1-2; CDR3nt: TGTGCCAGCAGCCCTCTAGACATATATGGCTACACCTTC; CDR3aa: CASSPLDIYGYTF
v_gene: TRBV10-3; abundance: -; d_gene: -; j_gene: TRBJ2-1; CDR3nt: TGTGCCATCAGCCCACAGGAGCACAATGAGCAGTTCTTC; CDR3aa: CAISPQEHNEQFF
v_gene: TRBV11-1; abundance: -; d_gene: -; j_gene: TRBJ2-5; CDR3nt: TGTGCCAGCAGCTTAGTCTGGGATCGGCAAGAGACCCAGTACTTC; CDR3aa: CASSLVWDRQETQYF
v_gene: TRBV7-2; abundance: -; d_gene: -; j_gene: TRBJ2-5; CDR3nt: TGTGCCAGCAGCTTAGGAGCTCACGGGACCCAGTACTTC; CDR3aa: CASSLGAHGTQYF
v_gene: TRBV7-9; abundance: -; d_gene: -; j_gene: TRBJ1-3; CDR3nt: TGTGCCAGCAGCTTAGTTGGGACATCTGGAAACACCATATATTTT; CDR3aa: CASSLVGTSGNTIYF
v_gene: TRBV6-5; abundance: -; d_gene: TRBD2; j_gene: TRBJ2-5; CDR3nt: TGTGCCAGCAGATCGGGGGGGCCTCAAGAGACCCAGTACTTC; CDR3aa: CASRSGGPQETQYF
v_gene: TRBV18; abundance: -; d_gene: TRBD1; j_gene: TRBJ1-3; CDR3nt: TGTGCCAGCTCACGGACAGGGTATCTGGAAAATGGAAACACCATATATTTT; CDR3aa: CASSRTGYLENGNTIYF
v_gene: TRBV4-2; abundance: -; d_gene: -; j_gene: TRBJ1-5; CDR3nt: TGTGCCAGCAGCCAAGATACGCAATATAGCAATCAGCCCCAGCATTTT; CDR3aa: CASSQDTQYSNQPQHF
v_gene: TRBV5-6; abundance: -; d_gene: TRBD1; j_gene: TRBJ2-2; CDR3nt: TGTGCCAGCAGCCGAAACAGGGGGAGTACCGGGGAGCTGTTTTTT; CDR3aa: CASSRNRGSTGELFF
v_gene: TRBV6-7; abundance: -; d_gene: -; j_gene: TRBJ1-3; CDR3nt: TGTGCCAGCAGCTCAGGGGCTAGCTTTGGAAACACCATATATTTT; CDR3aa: CASSSGASFGNTIYF
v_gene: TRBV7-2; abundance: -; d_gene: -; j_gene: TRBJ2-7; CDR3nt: TGTGCCAGCAGCTTAACGTTTTTCGAGCAGTACTTC; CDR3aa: CASSLTFFEQYF
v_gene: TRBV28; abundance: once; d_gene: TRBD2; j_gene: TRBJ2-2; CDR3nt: TGTGCCAGCAGCTGGCTGGGACTAGCGGGGGAAAACACCGGGGAGCTGTTTTTT; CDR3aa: CASSWLGLAGENTGELFF
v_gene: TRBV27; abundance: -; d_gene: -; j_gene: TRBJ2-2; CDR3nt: TGTGCCAGCAGTTTAAGCAGGGTAGGCACCGGGGAGCTGTTTTTT; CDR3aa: CASSLSRVGTGELFF
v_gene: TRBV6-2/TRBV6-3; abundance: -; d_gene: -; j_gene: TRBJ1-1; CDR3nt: TGTGCCAGCAGTTACCCATTGCTGGGATCGGATGAAGCTTTCTTT; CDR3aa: CASSYPLLGSDEAFF
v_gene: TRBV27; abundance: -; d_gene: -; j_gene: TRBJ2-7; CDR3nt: TGTGCCAGCAGTTTAGGCCAGGGTTCCTACGAGCAGTACTTC; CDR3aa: CASSLGQGSYEQYF
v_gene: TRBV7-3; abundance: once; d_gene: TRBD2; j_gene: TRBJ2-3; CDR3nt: TGTGCCAGCAGCATGAGCGGGGTGGCGGATACGCAGTATTTT; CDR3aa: CASSMSGVADTQYF
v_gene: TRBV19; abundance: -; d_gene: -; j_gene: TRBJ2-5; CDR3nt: TGTGCCAGTAGTACAAGGACCTACACGGGAGAGACCCAGTACTTC; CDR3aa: CASSTRTYTGETQYF
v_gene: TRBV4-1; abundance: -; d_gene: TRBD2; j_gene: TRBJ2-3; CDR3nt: TGCGCCAGCAGCCAAACAATGCTAGCGGGGGGGAGCACAGATACGCAGTATTTT; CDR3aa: CASSQTMLAGGSTDTQYF
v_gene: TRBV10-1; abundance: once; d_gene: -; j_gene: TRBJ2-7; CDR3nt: TGCGCCAGCAGTGAGTCGATTGGGAACGAGCAGTACTTC; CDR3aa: CASSESIGNEQYF
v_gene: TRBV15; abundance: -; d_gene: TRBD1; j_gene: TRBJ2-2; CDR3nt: TGTGCCACCAGCAGAGAATACAGGGGGACGGCCGGGGAGCTGTTTTTT; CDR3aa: CATSREYRGTAGELFF
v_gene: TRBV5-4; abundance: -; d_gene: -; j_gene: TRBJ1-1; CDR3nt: TGTGCCAGCAGCTTATGGGGGGCCACTGAAGCTTTCTTT; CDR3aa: CASSLWGATEAFF
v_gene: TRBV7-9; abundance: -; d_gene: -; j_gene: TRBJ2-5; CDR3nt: TGTGCCAGCAGCTCAGAGGGAAGGGGAGCACGGGAGACCCAGTACTTC; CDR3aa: CASSSEGRGARETQYF
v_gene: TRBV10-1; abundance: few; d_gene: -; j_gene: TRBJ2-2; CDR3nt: TGCGCCAGCAGTGAGAAAACCGGACAGCTCAGCACCGGGGAGCTGTTTTTT; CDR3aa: CASSEKTGQLSTGELFF
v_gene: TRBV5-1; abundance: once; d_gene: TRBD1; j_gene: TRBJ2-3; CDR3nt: TGCGCCAGCAGCTGGACAGGGTTGGAAACAGATACGCAGTATTTT; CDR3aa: CASSWTGLETDTQYF
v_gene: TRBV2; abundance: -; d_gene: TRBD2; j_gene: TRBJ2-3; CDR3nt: TGTGCCAGCAGTGAACTAGCGGGGGGGATCACAGATACGCAGTATTTT; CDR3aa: CASSELAGGITDTQYF
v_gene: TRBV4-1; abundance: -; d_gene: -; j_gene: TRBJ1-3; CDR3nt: TGCGCCAGCAGCCAAGGTATACAGCGCTCTGGAAACACCATATATTTT; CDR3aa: CASSQGIQRSGNTIYF
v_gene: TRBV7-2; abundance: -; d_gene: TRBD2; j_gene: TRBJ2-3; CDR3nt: TGTGCCAGCAGCTTAGCGAAGACTAGCGGGGGGGCCACAGATACGCAGTATTTT; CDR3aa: CASSLAKTSGGATDTQYF
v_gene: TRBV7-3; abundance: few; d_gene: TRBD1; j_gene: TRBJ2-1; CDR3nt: TGTGCCAGCAGCTCACCAACCGGGACAGGGCTAAAAGAGCAGTTCTTC; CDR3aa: CASSSPTGTGLKEQFF
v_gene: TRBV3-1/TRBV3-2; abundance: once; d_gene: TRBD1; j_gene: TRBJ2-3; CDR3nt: TGTGCCAGCAGTCCGGACAGGGGTGGACCAGATACGCAGTATTTT; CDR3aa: CASSPDRGGPDTQYF
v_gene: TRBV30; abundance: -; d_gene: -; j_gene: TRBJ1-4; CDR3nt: TGTGCCTGGATGTTACGGGAGACAAAACTGTTTTTT; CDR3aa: CAWMLRETKLFF
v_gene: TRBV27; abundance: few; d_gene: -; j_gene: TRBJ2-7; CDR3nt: TGTGCCAGCAGTTTACGTCAGGGGCACTACGAGCAGTACTTC; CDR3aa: CASSLRQGHYEQYF
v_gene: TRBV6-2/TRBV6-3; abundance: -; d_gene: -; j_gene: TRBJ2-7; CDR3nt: TGTGCCAGCAGTATACTCGATACGGGTTCCTACGAGCAGTACTTC; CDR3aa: CASSILDTGSYEQYF
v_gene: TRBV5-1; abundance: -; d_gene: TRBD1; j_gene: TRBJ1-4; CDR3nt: TGCGCCAGCAGCAGGGACAGGGGAAAAGAAAAACTGTTTTTT; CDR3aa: CASSRDRGKEKLFF
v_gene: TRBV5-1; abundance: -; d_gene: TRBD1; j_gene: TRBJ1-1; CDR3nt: TGCGCCAGCAGCCGGACCCAGGGGGGAAACACTGAAGCTTTCTTT; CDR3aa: CASSRTQGGNTEAFF
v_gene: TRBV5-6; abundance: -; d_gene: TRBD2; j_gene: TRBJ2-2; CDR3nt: TGTGCCAGCAGTTCTAGCGGTGTCGCGAACACCGGGGAGCTGTTTTTT; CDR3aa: CASSSSGVANTGELFF
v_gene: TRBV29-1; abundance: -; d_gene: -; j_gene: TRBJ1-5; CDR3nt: TGCAGCGTTTACCAGGGGTTCAATCAGCCCCAGCATTTT; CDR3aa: CSVYQGFNQPQHF
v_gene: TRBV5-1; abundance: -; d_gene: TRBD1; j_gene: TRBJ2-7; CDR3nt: TGCGCCAGCGAAGAGGGACAGGCAAAGGGTGGCTACGAGCAGTACTTC; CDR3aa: CASEEGQAKGGYEQYF
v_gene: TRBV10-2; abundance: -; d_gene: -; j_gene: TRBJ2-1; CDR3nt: TGCGCCAGCGTCGACGTTACTTACAATGAGCAGTTCTTC; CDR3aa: CASVDVTYNEQFF
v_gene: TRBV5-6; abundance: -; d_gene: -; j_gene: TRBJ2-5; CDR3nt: TGTGCCAGCAGCATACCGGGGACCGGCGGCGAGACCCAGTACTTC; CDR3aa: CASSIPGTGGETQYF